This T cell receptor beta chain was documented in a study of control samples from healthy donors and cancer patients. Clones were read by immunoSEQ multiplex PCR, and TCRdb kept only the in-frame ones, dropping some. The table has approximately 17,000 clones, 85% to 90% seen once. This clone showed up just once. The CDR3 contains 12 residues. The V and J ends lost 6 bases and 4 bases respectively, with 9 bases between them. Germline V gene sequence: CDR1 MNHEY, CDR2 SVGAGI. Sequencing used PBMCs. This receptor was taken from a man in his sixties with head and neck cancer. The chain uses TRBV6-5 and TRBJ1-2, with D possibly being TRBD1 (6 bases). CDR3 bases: TGTGCCAGCAGCCAACAGGGCTATGGCTACACCTTC. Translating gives CASSQQGYGYTF.